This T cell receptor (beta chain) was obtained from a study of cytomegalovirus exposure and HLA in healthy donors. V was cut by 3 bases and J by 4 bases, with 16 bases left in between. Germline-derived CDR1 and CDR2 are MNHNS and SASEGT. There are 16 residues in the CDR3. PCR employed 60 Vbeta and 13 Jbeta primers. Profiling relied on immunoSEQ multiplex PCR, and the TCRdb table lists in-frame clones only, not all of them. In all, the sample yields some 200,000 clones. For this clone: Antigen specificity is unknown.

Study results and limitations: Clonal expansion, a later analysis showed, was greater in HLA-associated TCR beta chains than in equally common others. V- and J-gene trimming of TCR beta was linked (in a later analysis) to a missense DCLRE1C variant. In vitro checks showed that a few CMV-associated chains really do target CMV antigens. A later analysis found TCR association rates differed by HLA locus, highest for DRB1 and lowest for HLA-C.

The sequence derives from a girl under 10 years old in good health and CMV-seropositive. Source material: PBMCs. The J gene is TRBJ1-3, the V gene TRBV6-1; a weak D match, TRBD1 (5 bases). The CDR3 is CASSDDRTLVGNTIYF. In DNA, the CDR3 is TGTGCCAGCAGTGATGACAGAACCCTGGTCGGAAACACCATATATTTT.